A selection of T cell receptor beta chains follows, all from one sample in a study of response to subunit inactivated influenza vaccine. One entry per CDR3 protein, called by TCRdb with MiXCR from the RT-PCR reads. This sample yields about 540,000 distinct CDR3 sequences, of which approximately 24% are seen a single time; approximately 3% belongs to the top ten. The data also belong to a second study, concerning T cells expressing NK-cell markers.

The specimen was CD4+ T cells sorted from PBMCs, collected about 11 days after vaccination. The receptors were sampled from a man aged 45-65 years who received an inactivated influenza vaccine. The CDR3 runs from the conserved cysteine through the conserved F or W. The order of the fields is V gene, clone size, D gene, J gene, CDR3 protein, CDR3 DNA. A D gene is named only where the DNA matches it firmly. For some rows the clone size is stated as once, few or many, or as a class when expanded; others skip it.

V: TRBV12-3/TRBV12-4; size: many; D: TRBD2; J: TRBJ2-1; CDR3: CASRRAGVHEQFF; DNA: TGTGCCAGCAGGCGAGCGGGAGTCCATGAGCAGTTCTTC
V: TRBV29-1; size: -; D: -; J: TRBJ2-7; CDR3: CSVEDWNMQFGGSYEQYF; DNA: TGCAGCGTTGAAGATTGGAACATGCAGTTCGGAGGGTCCTACGAGCAGTACTTC
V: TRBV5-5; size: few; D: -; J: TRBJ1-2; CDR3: CASNPPTVSGYTF; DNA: TGTGCCAGCAACCCCCCGACGGTCTCTGGCTACACCTTC
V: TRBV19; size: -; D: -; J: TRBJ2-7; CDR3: CASNEGEAYEQYF; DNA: TGTGCCAGTAATGAGGGAGAGGCCTACGAGCAGTACTTC
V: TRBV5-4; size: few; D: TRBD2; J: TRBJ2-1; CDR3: CASHLGGRAHNEQFF; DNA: TGTGCCAGCCACCTTGGCGGGAGGGCCCACAATGAGCAGTTCTTC
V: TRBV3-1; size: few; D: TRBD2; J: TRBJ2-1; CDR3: CASSQMASGGEQFF; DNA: TGTGCCAGCAGCCAAATGGCTAGCGGGGGAGAGCAGTTCTTC
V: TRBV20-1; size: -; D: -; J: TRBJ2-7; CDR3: CSARDPGTSSYEQYF; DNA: TGCAGTGCTAGAGATCCAGGGACAAGCTCCTACGAGCAGTACTTC
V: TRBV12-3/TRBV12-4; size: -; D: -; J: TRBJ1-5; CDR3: CASSSARYSGRNQPQHF; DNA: TGTGCCAGCAGTTCCGCCCGCTACTCGGGGCGCAATCAGCCCCAGCATTTT
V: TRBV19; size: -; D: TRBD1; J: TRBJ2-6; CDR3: CASTADRGASGANVLTF; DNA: TGTGCCAGTACCGCCGACAGGGGCGCAAGTGGGGCCAACGTCCTGACTTTC
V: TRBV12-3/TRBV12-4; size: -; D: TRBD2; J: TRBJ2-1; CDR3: CASSFAGGVYNEQFF; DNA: TGTGCCAGCAGTTTCGCGGGGGGAGTCTACAATGAGCAGTTCTTC
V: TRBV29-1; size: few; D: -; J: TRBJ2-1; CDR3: CSVVSGVGQGGNEQFF; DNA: TGCAGCGTTGTTTCGGGGGTGGGCCAGGGTGGGAATGAGCAGTTCTTC
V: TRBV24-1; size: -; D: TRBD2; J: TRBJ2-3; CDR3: CATSGTSGKQAATDTQYF; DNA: TGTGCCACCAGCGGGACTAGCGGGAAACAAGCGGCCACAGATACGCAGTATTTT
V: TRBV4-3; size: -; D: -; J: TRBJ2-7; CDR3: CASSAGVSSYEQYF; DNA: TGCGCCAGCAGCGCCGGGGTGAGCTCCTACGAGCAGTACTTC
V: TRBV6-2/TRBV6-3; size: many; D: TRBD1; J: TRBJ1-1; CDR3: CASRSRQGRKNTEAFF; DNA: TGTGCCAGCAGGAGTCGACAGGGGCGGAAGAACACTGAAGCTTTCTTT
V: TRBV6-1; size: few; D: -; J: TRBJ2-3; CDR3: CASSKLDRASPDTQYF; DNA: TGTGCCAGCTCCAAACTGGACAGAGCAAGCCCAGATACGCAGTATTTT
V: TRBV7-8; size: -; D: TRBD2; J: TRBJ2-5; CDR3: CASSLMGGFRETQYF; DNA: TGTGCCAGCAGCTTAATGGGGGGGTTTCGGGAGACCCAGTACTTC
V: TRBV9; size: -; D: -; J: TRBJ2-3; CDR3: CASSEGASGRTDTQYF; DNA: TGTGCCAGCAGCGAGGGGGCTAGCGGCCGCACAGATACGCAGTATTTT
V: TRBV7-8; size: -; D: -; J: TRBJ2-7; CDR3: CASSILAYSYEQYF; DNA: TGTGCCAGCAGCATCTTAGCGTACTCCTACGAGCAGTACTTC
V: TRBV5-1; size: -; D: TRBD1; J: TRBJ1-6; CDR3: CASSPGGTVRNSPLHF; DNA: TGCGCCAGCAGCCCGGGAGGGACAGTTCGTAATTCACCCCTCCACTTT
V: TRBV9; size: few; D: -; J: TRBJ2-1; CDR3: CASSVGVGSSYNEQFF; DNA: TGTGCCAGCAGCGTAGGCGTAGGGAGCTCCTACAATGAGCAGTTCTTC
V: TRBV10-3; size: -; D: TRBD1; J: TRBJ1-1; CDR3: CAIKPQGENTEAFF; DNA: TGTGCCATCAAACCACAGGGGGAAAACACTGAAGCTTTCTTT
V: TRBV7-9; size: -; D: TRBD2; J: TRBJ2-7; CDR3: CASSLTVSGASYEQYF; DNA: TGTGCCAGCAGCCTAACCGTTAGCGGGGCCTCCTACGAGCAGTACTTC
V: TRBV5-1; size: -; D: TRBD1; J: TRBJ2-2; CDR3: CASSSGQGRSAGELFF; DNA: TGCGCCAGCAGCTCCGGACAGGGGCGATCCGCCGGGGAGCTGTTTTTT
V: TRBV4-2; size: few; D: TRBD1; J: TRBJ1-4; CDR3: CASSQDGQGTEKLFF; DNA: TGTGCCAGCAGCCAAGATGGACAGGGAACTGAAAAACTGTTTTTT
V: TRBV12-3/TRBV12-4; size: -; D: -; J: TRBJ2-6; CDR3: CASSYGQGANVLTF; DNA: TGTGCCAGCTCCTACGGGCAAGGGGCCAACGTCCTGACTTTC
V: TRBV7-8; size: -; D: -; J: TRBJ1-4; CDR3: CASSQGTTNEKLFF; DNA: TGTGCCAGCAGCCAGGGTACAACTAATGAAAAACTGTTTTTT
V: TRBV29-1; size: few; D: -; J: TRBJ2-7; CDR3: CSVGEYEQYF; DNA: TGCAGCGTTGGAGAATACGAGCAGTACTTC
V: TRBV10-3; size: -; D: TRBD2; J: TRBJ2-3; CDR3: CAIRERGGTDTQYF; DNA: TGTGCCATCAGGGAGCGGGGGGGCACAGATACGCAGTATTTT
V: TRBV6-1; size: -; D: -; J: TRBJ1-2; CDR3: CASRPGRYNYGYTF; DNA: TGTGCCAGCAGACCGGGCAGATATAACTATGGCTACACCTTC
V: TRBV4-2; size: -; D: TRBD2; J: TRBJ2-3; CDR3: CASSQAGTSGGATQYF; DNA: TGTGCCAGCAGCCAAGCCGGGACTAGCGGGGGGGCTACGCAGTATTTT
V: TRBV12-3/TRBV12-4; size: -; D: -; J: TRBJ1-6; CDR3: CASTMPGNSPLHF; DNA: TGTGCCAGCACCATGCCGGGGAATTCACCCCTCCACTTT
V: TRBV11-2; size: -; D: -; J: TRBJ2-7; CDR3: CASRKVRGFYEQYF; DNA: TGTGCCAGCCGTAAAGTGAGAGGATTCTACGAGCAGTACTTC
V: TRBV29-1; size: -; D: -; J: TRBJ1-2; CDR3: CSVNHSQGYTF; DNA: TGCAGCGTTAATCATTCCCAGGGCTACACCTTC
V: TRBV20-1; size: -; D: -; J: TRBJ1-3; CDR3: CSARGGNTIYF; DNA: TGCAGTGCCCGGGGGGGAAACACCATATATTTT
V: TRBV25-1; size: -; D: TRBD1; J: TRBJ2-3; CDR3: CASSVDRADTQYF; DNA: TGTGCCAGCAGTGTGGACAGGGCGGATACGCAGTATTTT
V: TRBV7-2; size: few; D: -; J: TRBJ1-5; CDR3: CASSPRGGYNQPQHF; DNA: TGTGCCAGCAGCCCTCGGGGGGGGTACAATCAGCCCCAGCATTTT
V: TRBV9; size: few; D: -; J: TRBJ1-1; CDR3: CASSVVDSRNTEAFF; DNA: TGTGCCAGCAGCGTAGTAGACAGCCGGAACACTGAAGCTTTCTTT
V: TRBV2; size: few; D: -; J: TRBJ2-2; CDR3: CASRGPAGTGELFF; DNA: TGTGCCAGCAGGGGACCGGCAGGGACCGGGGAGCTGTTTTTT
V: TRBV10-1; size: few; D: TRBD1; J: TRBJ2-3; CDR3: CASSEFSGGGSTDTQYF; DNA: TGCGCCAGCAGTGAGTTCTCAGGGGGCGGCTCGACAGATACGCAGTATTTT
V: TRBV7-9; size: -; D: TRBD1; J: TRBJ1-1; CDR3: CASSWGQLNTEAFF; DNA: TGTGCCAGCAGCTGGGGACAGCTGAACACTGAAGCTTTCTTT
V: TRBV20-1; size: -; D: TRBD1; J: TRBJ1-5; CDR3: CSARDWGQAGLGQPQHF; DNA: TGCAGTGCTAGAGATTGGGGACAGGCCGGTCTAGGTCAGCCCCAGCATTTT
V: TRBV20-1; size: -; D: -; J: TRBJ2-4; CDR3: CSARVPGLENIQYF; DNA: TGCAGTGCAAGAGTTCCGGGCCTCGAAAACATTCAGTACTTC
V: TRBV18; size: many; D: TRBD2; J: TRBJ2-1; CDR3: CASSLPLSGGSGEQFF; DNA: TGTGCCAGCTCACTTCCTCTTTCGGGGGGGTCTGGTGAGCAGTTCTTC
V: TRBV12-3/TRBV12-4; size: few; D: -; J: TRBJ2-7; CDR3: CASSLTGTTYEQYF; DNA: TGTGCCAGCAGTCTCACCGGGACCACCTACGAGCAGTACTTC
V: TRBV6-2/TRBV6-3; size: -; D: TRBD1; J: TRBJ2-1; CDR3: CASSYSTDRVDEQFF; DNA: TGTGCCAGCAGTTACTCGACCGACAGGGTTGATGAGCAGTTCTTC
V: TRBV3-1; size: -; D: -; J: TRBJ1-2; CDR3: CASSQGVWYGYTF; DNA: TGTGCCAGCAGCCAGGGGGTTTGGTATGGCTACACCTTC
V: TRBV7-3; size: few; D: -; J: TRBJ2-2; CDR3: CASSLSSVPGELFF; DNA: TGTGCCAGCAGCCTTTCTAGCGTCCCCGGGGAGCTGTTTTTT
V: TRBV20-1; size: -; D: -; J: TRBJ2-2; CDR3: CSAAQLNTGELFF; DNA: TGCAGTGCTGCCCAGCTGAACACCGGGGAGCTGTTTTTT
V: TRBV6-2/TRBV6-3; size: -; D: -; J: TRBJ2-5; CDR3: CASSYQISTQYF; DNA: TGTGCCAGCAGTTACCAGATTTCGACCCAGTACTTC
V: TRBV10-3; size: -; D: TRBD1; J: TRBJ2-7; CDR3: CAIRPGQGQGSLYYEQYF; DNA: TGTGCCATCAGACCGGGACAGGGCCAGGGTAGCCTGTACTACGAGCAGTACTTC
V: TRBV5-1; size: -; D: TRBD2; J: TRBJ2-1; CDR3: CASSLAFAGGAYNEQFF; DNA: TGCGCCAGCAGCTTGGCGTTTGCGGGGGGGGCCTACAATGAGCAGTTCTTC
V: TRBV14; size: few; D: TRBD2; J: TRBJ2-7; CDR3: CASSRLGLASSYEQYF; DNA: TGTGCCAGCAGCCGGCTGGGACTAGCGAGCTCCTACGAGCAGTACTTC